The sequence of this T cell receptor beta chain was determined in a study of T cells in localized non-small cell lung cancer. Study-wide points: Only one tumor region was sequenced, so heterogeneity remains possible. Peak T cell clonality was found in uninvolved adjacent lung, exceeding tumor. Overall survival was longer when the density of T cells in the blood was higher. Median detection of top 100 tumor clones in adjacent lung was 57 clones.

Some clones are missing from TCRdb's copy, which holds only in-frame ones; the method was immunoSEQ multiplex PCR. The sample has 20,000 to 30,000 clones; 80% to 90% are singletons. To note about this clone: The antigen is undetermined.

Germline loops: CDR1 SEHNR, CDR2 FQNEAQ (reference sequence). The CDR3 is 17 amino acids. Trimming took 1 base from V and 6 from J; bases not matched to a gene: 7. The input for sequencing was peripheral blood, taken before any cancer treatment. The V call is TRBV7-9, the J call TRBJ1-6, with TRBD1 identical over 9 bases. This TCR was sampled from a female donor of 60 years or more with stage II squamous cell lung carcinoma. The CDR3 coding sequence is TGTGCCAGCAGCTTAGGGACAGGGGTCCAGGTTAATTCACCCCTCCACTTT. Translated: CASSLGTGVQVNSPLHF. The full variable domain, rest sourced from reference TRBV7-9 and TRBJ1-6, is DTGVSQNPRHKITKRGQNVTFRCDPISEHNRLYWYRQTLGQGPEFLTYFQNEAQLEKSRLLSDRFSAERPKGSFSTLEIQRTEQGDSAMYLCASSLGTGVQVNSPLHFGNGTRLTVT.